This T cell receptor (beta chain) was sequenced in a study of OX40 agonist ivuxolimab in advanced cancers. About the research overall: Participants, around 80% male, averaged roughly 59 years of age, ranging from roughly 20 to 79. Patients with prior anti-PD-1, anti-PD-L1 or anti-CTLA-4 therapy were eligible; approximately 40% had some.

Trimming removed 1 base at V and 3 bases at J, with 12 bases between. This CDR3 has 14 residues. CDR1 and CDR2 (germline): GTSNPN, SVGIG (reference sequence). Cycle 7 day 1, cycle 4 day 1, and baseline were the timepoints at which blood was sampled. Using immunoSEQ multiplex PCR, the repertoire was profiled, and TCRdb retains in-frame clones only, with some absent. The data show 20,000 to 30,000 clones, 79% seen once. About this clone: The antigen is unknown.

Findings and limits, study-wide: Expanded clones belonging to CD8+ T cells outnumbered, on average, those of CD4+.

The TCR was taken from an adult with an advanced solid tumor such as melanoma, head and neck, liver or kidney cancer. The starting material was CD4+ or CD8+ T cells sorted from blood, obtained in a trial of the OX40 agonist ivuxolimab. The chain couples TRBV30 to TRBJ1-1; the D is unclear. CDR3 region: CAWSELVGYTEAFF. In nucleotides, the CDR3 is TGTGCCTGGAGTGAACTCGTAGGGTACACTGAAGCTTTCTTT.